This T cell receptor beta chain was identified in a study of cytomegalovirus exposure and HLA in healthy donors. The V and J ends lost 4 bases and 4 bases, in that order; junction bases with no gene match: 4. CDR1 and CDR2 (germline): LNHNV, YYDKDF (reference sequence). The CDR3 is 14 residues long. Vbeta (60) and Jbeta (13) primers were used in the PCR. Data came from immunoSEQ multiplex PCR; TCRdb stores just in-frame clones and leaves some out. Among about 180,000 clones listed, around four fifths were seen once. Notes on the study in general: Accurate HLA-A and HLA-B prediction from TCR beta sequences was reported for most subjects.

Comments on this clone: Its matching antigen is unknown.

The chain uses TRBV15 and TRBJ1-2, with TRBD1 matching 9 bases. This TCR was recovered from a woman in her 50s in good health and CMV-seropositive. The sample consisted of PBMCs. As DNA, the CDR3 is TGTGCCACCAGCACGGACAGGGGAGGCTATGGCTACACCTTC. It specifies CATSTDRGGYGYTF.